A selection of T cell receptor beta chains follows, all from one sample in a study of OX40 agonist ivuxolimab in advanced cancers. The assay was immunoSEQ multiplex PCR, and TCRdb's table has in-frame clones only and misses some. This sample has about 72,000 clones, with about 85% found just once. Here the sequenced sample was CD4+ or CD8+ T cells sorted from blood, taken in a trial of the OX40 agonist ivuxolimab. The origin of the receptors is an adult with an advanced solid tumor such as melanoma, head and neck, liver or kidney cancer. Both conserved end residues are part of each CDR3. Fields, in order: clone size, V gene, J gene, D gene, CDR3 DNA, CDR3 protein. A D gene is named only where the DNA matches it firmly. A clone size is listed for some rows: how often the clone was seen (once, few, many), or a class if it is expanded.

size: -
V: TRBV6-5
J: TRBJ1-3
D: -
DNA: TGTGCCAGCAGTTCTCCTGGGGCTGGAAACACCATATATTTT
CDR3: CASSSPGAGNTIYF

size: -
V: TRBV6-4
J: TRBJ1-1
D: TRBD1
DNA: TGTGCCAGCAGTCCGGACAGGGGGACTGAAGCTTTCTTT
CDR3: CASSPDRGTEAFF

size: -
V: TRBV10-2
J: TRBJ2-1
D: -
DNA: TGCGCCAGCAGTGAGCGGCTTGTTGAGCAGTTCTTC
CDR3: CASSERLVEQFF

size: once
V: TRBV18
J: TRBJ2-1
D: TRBD2
DNA: TGTGCCAGCTCACCCCTCGGGACTAATTACAATGAGCAGTTCTTC
CDR3: CASSPLGTNYNEQFF

size: -
V: TRBV4-1
J: TRBJ2-7
D: -
DNA: TGCGCCAGCAGCCAAGGGACGGCTTTTCAGCTAAGGTACGAGCAGTACTTC
CDR3: CASSQGTAFQLRYEQYF

size: -
V: TRBV6-6
J: TRBJ1-1
D: -
DNA: TGTGCCACGTACAGGGCTAGCACTGAAGCTTTCTTT
CDR3: CATYRASTEAFF

size: -
V: TRBV27
J: TRBJ2-5
D: -
DNA: TGTGCCAGCAGTTCTTCCGGGAGGGGGCACGAGACCCAGTACTTC
CDR3: CASSSSGRGHETQYF

size: -
V: TRBV7-2
J: TRBJ2-3
D: TRBD2
DNA: TGTGCCAGCAGCTTCACTAGCGGGGGGGGAGATACGCAGTATTTT
CDR3: CASSFTSGGGDTQYF

size: -
V: TRBV5-6
J: TRBJ2-5
D: -
DNA: TGTGCCAGCAGCCATCTAGCTCTGATCCAAGAGACCCAGTACTTC
CDR3: CASSHLALIQETQYF

size: -
V: TRBV7-6
J: TRBJ2-2
D: -
DNA: TGTGCCAGCAGCTTATATGGACTTGACACCGGGGAGCTGTTTTTT
CDR3: CASSLYGLDTGELFF

size: -
V: TRBV28
J: TRBJ1-2
D: -
DNA: TGTGCCAGCAGTTTAGCTACGGACAGACAGAACCTTTATGGCTACACCTTC
CDR3: CASSLATDRQNLYGYTF

size: once
V: TRBV6-1
J: TRBJ2-5
D: -
DNA: TGTGCCAGCAGTGTTTTCGGCAGGGGAGAGACCCAGTACTTC
CDR3: CASSVFGRGETQYF

size: -
V: TRBV10-3
J: TRBJ2-1
D: TRBD2
DNA: TGTGCCATCACAGGACTAGCGGACAATGAGCAGTTCTTC
CDR3: CAITGLADNEQFF

size: -
V: TRBV6-5
J: TRBJ1-2
D: -
DNA: TGTGCCAGCAGTTACTCGAGGGACACTAACTATGGCTACACCTTC
CDR3: CASSYSRDTNYGYTF

size: -
V: TRBV7-9
J: TRBJ1-1
D: -
DNA: TGTGCCAGCAGCTTTGGGCCCCACAAGAACACTGAAGCTTTCTTT
CDR3: CASSFGPHKNTEAFF

size: -
V: TRBV6-1
J: TRBJ2-3
D: -
DNA: TGTGCCAGCAGCTGGGACTCCGCGGCAGATACGCAGTATTTT
CDR3: CASSWDSAADTQYF

size: -
V: TRBV7-2
J: TRBJ2-3
D: -
DNA: TGTGCCAGCAGCTCCCCCGTTAGTAGGGATACGCAGTATTTT
CDR3: CASSSPVSRDTQYF

size: -
V: TRBV14
J: TRBJ1-2
D: TRBD1
DNA: TGTGCCAGCAGCCAAAAGACAGGGACCAACTATGGCTACACCTTC
CDR3: CASSQKTGTNYGYTF

size: -
V: TRBV7-3
J: TRBJ2-2
D: -
DNA: TGTGCCAGCAGCTTAGGCCCCGGGGCCGGGGAGCTGTTTTTT
CDR3: CASSLGPGAGELFF

size: -
V: TRBV28
J: TRBJ1-4
D: -
DNA: TGTGCCAGCAGTCCATCGGGACCTGTGAATGAAAAACTGTTTTTT
CDR3: CASSPSGPVNEKLFF

size: -
V: TRBV18
J: TRBJ1-4
D: -
DNA: TGTGCCAGCTCACCGGACGGACCAACTAATGAAAAACTGTTTTTT
CDR3: CASSPDGPTNEKLFF

size: -
V: TRBV5-1
J: TRBJ2-1
D: -
DNA: TGCGCCAGCAGCCCCGGGGGTTCCTACAATGAGCAGTTCTTC
CDR3: CASSPGGSYNEQFF

size: -
V: TRBV10-3
J: TRBJ1-4
D: -
DNA: TGTGCCATCAGCATGGACGGGGCTAATGAAAAACTGTTTTTT
CDR3: CAISMDGANEKLFF

size: -
V: TRBV11-2
J: TRBJ1-1
D: -
DNA: TGTGCCAGCAGCTCTACCCCAGGGGTAAGAGCTTTCTTT
CDR3: CASSSTPGVRAFF

size: once
V: TRBV4-1
J: TRBJ1-1
D: -
DNA: TGCGCCAGCAGCCAAGGGGTGAGGACACAAGCTTTCTTT
CDR3: CASSQGVRTQAFF

size: -
V: TRBV5-8
J: TRBJ2-3
D: -
DNA: TGTGCCAGCAGCAGTTTCAGGGGAAGTAGCACAGATACGCAGTATTTT
CDR3: CASSSFRGSSTDTQYF

size: -
V: TRBV7-9
J: TRBJ2-3
D: TRBD2
DNA: TGTGCCAGCAGCTTAGATAGCGGGGCAGATACGCAGTATTTT
CDR3: CASSLDSGADTQYF

size: -
V: TRBV7-9
J: TRBJ2-2
D: -
DNA: TGTGCCAGCAGCCTAGGACAGAACACCGGGGAGCTGTTTTTT
CDR3: CASSLGQNTGELFF

size: -
V: TRBV4-2
J: TRBJ1-2
D: TRBD1
DNA: TGTGCCAGCAGCCCCGTGGGAGGGGGCTTTAACTATGGCTACACCTTC
CDR3: CASSPVGGGFNYGYTF

size: -
V: TRBV7-2
J: TRBJ2-7
D: TRBD1
DNA: TGTGCCAGCAGCTTCCCGGTCACAGGGGGCGCACCGCGAACCTACGAGCAGTACTTC
CDR3: CASSFPVTGGAPRTYEQYF

size: -
V: TRBV5-1
J: TRBJ2-5
D: TRBD2
DNA: TGCGCCAGCAGCATACTAGCGGGGGGAAAAGAGACCCAGTACTTC
CDR3: CASSILAGGKETQYF

size: -
V: TRBV10-3
J: TRBJ1-2
D: -
DNA: TGTGCCATCAGAGAGGGGTTCGGGTATGGCTACACCTTC
CDR3: CAIREGFGYGYTF

size: -
V: TRBV15
J: TRBJ1-2
D: -
DNA: TGTGCCACCAGCAGAGATCGGATAGGGGAAGGCGGCTACACCTTC
CDR3: CATSRDRIGEGGYTF

size: -
V: TRBV6-1
J: TRBJ1-2
D: -
DNA: TGTGCCAGCAGTGAAAGTGGGGGGAACTATGGCTACACCTTC
CDR3: CASSESGGNYGYTF

size: once
V: TRBV2
J: TRBJ2-7
D: -
DNA: TGTGCCAGCACTTACAGCCAATACGAGCAGTACTTC
CDR3: CASTYSQYEQYF

size: -
V: TRBV18
J: TRBJ2-2
D: -
DNA: TGTGCCAGCTCACAACACCTGGTGGGGGGCGACGGGGAGCTGTTTTTT
CDR3: CASSQHLVGGDGELFF

size: -
V: TRBV7-2
J: TRBJ2-7
D: -
DNA: TGTGCCAGCAGCTTAATCCACGGATCCTACGAGCAGTACTTC
CDR3: CASSLIHGSYEQYF

size: -
V: TRBV5-5
J: TRBJ2-5
D: TRBD1
DNA: TGTGCCAGCAGCTTGGCAGGGGGTCGGGAGACCCAGTACTTC
CDR3: CASSLAGGRETQYF

size: -
V: TRBV4-2
J: TRBJ2-7
D: TRBD2
DNA: TGTGCCAGCAGCCAAGGCCCTGCGGGGGGACGAGGCGAGCAGTACTTC
CDR3: CASSQGPAGGRGEQYF

size: -
V: TRBV11-2
J: TRBJ1-2
D: TRBD1
DNA: TGTGCCAGCAGCTTACGGACAGGGGTCACTAACTATGGCTACACCTTC
CDR3: CASSLRTGVTNYGYTF

size: -
V: TRBV7-9
J: TRBJ2-7
D: -
DNA: TGTGCCAGCAGCTTAGGGGGGACCTCCTACGAGCAGTACTTC
CDR3: CASSLGGTSYEQYF

size: -
V: TRBV7-8
J: TRBJ2-5
D: TRBD2
DNA: TGTGCCAGCAGCTCCTACCGAGCGGGGGGGCGTGAGACCCAGTACTTC
CDR3: CASSSYRAGGRETQYF

size: -
V: TRBV29-1
J: TRBJ2-1
D: TRBD2
DNA: TGCAGCGTTGTCTACAGGGTGCGGGAGGGCAATGAGCAGTTCTTC
CDR3: CSVVYRVREGNEQFF

size: -
V: TRBV7-2
J: TRBJ1-2
D: TRBD1
DNA: TGTGCCAGCAGCTCCCAGACCCTCTTACAGGGGGCATATGGCTACACCTTC
CDR3: CASSSQTLLQGAYGYTF

size: -
V: TRBV5-6
J: TRBJ1-6
D: -
DNA: TGTGCCAGCAGCTTACGGACGACCCGGGATTCACCCCTCCACTTT
CDR3: CASSLRTTRDSPLHF

size: -
V: TRBV5-4
J: TRBJ1-6
D: TRBD1
DNA: TGTGCCAGCAGCTTGAGGTCCGGACAGGGTAATTCACCCCTCCACTTT
CDR3: CASSLRSGQGNSPLHF